The following is a T cell receptor beta chain sequence with its context. This specimen comes from a study of control samples from healthy donors and cancer patients. Assay: immunoSEQ multiplex PCR; the TCRdb copy retains only in-frame clones and omits some. The table records around 170,000 clones, about 86% of them present only once. The TCR sequence derives from a woman in her thirties in good health. The sample taken for sequencing was blood.

The CDR3: CASSFSGSSYEQYF. The CDR3 DNA sequence: TGTGCCAGCAGCTTTAGCGGGAGCTCCTACGAGCAGTACTTC. The chain has TRBV7-2 and TRBJ2-7; 9 bases agree with TRBD2. Germline V gene sequence: CDR1 SGHTA, CDR2 FQGNSA. Germline trimming cut 3 bases from V and 0 bases from J; bases unmatched to any gene: 0. The CDR3 is made up of 14 amino acids.